A selection of T cell receptor beta chains follows, all from one sample in a study of identical twins. TCRdb used MiXCR to reprocess the 5' RACE reads, holding one entry per CDR3 protein. The sample has about 690,000 distinct CDR3 sequences; over 20% are singletons. This same sample was also part of a study on T cells expressing NK-cell markers.

The sample comprised PBMCs. The receptors come from a woman aged 18-29 years in good health. CDR3s include the opening cysteine and the closing phenylalanine or tryptophan. A D gene is named only where the DNA matches it firmly. Only part of the rows carry a size: once, few, many, or a class if the clone is expanded.

V	size	D	J	CDR3	DNA
TRBV7-9	few	TRBD1	TRBJ2-7	CASSPSGTGLHEQYF	TGTGCCAGCAGCCCCTCCGGGACAGGGCTGCACGAGCAGTACTTC
TRBV7-6	NA	NA	TRBJ1-1	CASSFPVAMNTEAFF	TGTGCCAGCAGCTTCCCCGTGGCCATGAACACTGAAGCTTTCTTT
TRBV20-1	NA	TRBD2	TRBJ2-1	CSARDVLAGVDEQFF	TGCAGTGCTAGAGATGTCCTAGCGGGAGTGGACGAGCAGTTCTTC
TRBV7-2	NA	NA	TRBJ1-1	CASSPHMNTEAFF	TGTGCCAGCAGCCCCCACATGAACACTGAAGCTTTCTTT
TRBV6-5	few	NA	TRBJ2-1	CASSYDSSEQFF	TGTGCCAGCAGTTACGACAGTTCTGAGCAGTTCTTC
TRBV3-1	NA	TRBD1	TRBJ2-2	CASSQGTGYRELFF	TGTGCCAGCAGCCAAGGGACAGGGTACCGGGAGCTGTTTTTT
TRBV20-1	many	NA	TRBJ2-1	CSAAGRGTYNEQFF	TGCAGTGCCGCGGGTAGGGGGACCTACAATGAGCAGTTCTTC
TRBV6-5	NA	NA	TRBJ1-2	CASSSGVWYGYTF	TGTGCCAGCAGTTCAGGGGTATGGTATGGCTACACCTTC
TRBV5-1	NA	NA	TRBJ2-3	CASSRLGGGSTDTQYF	TGCGCCAGCAGCCGCCTAGGGGGGGGAAGCACAGATACGCAGTATTTT
TRBV10-3	NA	NA	TRBJ2-5	CAISEGERRPPQETQYF	TGTGCCATCAGTGAGGGAGAGCGGAGGCCTCCCCAAGAGACCCAGTACTTC
TRBV5-1	many	NA	TRBJ2-7	CASSLVSDESYEQYF	TGCGCCAGCAGCTTGGTATCAGACGAATCCTACGAGCAGTACTTC
TRBV20-1	few	TRBD2	TRBJ2-3	CSAEGLAGFTDTQYF	TGCAGTGCGGAAGGACTAGCGGGATTCACAGATACGCAGTATTTT
TRBV20-1	many	NA	TRBJ1-1	CSATGPGLINTEAFF	TGCAGTGCTACTGGCCCGGGACTGATAAACACTGAAGCTTTCTTT
TRBV6-5	NA	NA	TRBJ1-1	CASSYSKRGEAFF	TGTGCCAGCAGTTACTCGAAGAGGGGTGAAGCTTTCTTT
TRBV6-1	NA	TRBD2	TRBJ2-7	CASSSSGRGSFYEQYF	TGTGCCAGCAGCAGTAGCGGGAGGGGATCTTTCTACGAGCAGTACTTC
TRBV14	NA	TRBD2	TRBJ2-3	CASSQIAGGEDTQYF	TGTGCCAGCAGCCAAATCGCGGGAGGGGAGGATACGCAGTATTTT
TRBV12-3/TRBV12-4	many	TRBD2	TRBJ2-7	CASTWGGSYEQYF	TGTGCCAGCACCTGGGGGGGCTCCTACGAGCAGTACTTC
TRBV7-9	NA	TRBD1	TRBJ2-3	CASSPSTGVEDTQYF	TGTGCCAGCAGCCCGTCCACAGGGGTTGAAGATACGCAGTATTTT
TRBV25-1	few	NA	TRBJ2-2	CVTGGFAGELFF	TGTGTTACCGGGGGTTTCGCCGGGGAGCTGTTTTTT
TRBV7-9	NA	NA	TRBJ1-5	CASSHQPQHF	TGTGCCAGCAGTCATCAGCCCCAGCATTTT
TRBV7-9	few	TRBD1	TRBJ2-7	CASRWTGSMEQYF	TGTGCCAGCCGGTGGACAGGGTCGATGGAGCAGTACTTC
TRBV20-1	many	TRBD1	TRBJ1-4	CSARTGEDEKLFF	TGCAGTGCTAGGACAGGGGAGGATGAAAAACTGTTTTTT
TRBV11-3	NA	NA	TRBJ2-7	CASRRDTLNEQYF	TGTGCCAGCCGCCGGGACACCCTTAACGAGCAGTACTTC
TRBV5-1	NA	NA	TRBJ2-7	CASSPGLRGGPYEQYF	TGCGCCAGCAGCCCGGGCCTCAGGGGGGGCCCCTACGAGCAGTACTTC
TRBV12-3/TRBV12-4	few	TRBD2	TRBJ2-1	CASKPGLASDEQFF	TGTGCCAGCAAACCGGGACTAGCATCGGATGAGCAGTTCTTC
TRBV10-3	few	TRBD2	TRBJ2-7	CAISATTSGSSYEQYF	TGTGCCATCAGTGCCACGACTAGCGGGAGTTCTTACGAGCAGTACTTC
TRBV5-1	few	NA	TRBJ2-3	CASSRTAPGDTQYF	TGCGCCAGCAGCAGGACAGCCCCGGGAGATACGCAGTATTTT
TRBV7-3	few	NA	TRBJ2-1	CASSSRGNLHNEQFF	TGTGCCAGCAGCTCCAGGGGTAATCTCCACAATGAGCAGTTCTTC
TRBV12-3/TRBV12-4	NA	NA	TRBJ2-1	CASSLQGRGEQFF	TGTGCCAGCAGTTTACAGGGGAGAGGTGAGCAGTTCTTC
TRBV4-2	NA	NA	TRBJ2-5	CASSPDPGSPKETQYF	TGTGCCAGCAGCCCGGACCCAGGATCTCCAAAAGAGACCCAGTACTTC
TRBV5-6	NA	NA	TRBJ2-7	CASSLDNPYEQYF	TGTGCCAGCAGCTTGGACAACCCTTACGAGCAGTACTTC
TRBV20-1	NA	TRBD2	TRBJ2-1	CSARGASGSRSYNEQFF	TGCAGTGCTAGAGGAGCTAGCGGGAGTCGATCCTACAATGAGCAGTTCTTC
TRBV5-1	many	NA	TRBJ1-1	CASSLVAGNTEAFF	TGTGCCAGCAGTTTAGTAGCCGGGAACACTGAAGCTTTCTTT
TRBV11-1	few	TRBD1	TRBJ2-3	CASSFGQGHREATDTQYF	TGTGCCAGCAGCTTCGGACAGGGCCATAGAGAGGCCACAGATACGCAGTATTTT
TRBV30	NA	TRBD2	TRBJ2-4	CAWSWVLAGAQYF	TGTGCCTGGAGCTGGGTGCTAGCGGGAGCTCAGTACTTC
TRBV20-1	NA	TRBD2	TRBJ2-3	CSAYLLAGADTQYF	TGCAGTGCCTATTTATTAGCGGGGGCAGATACGCAGTATTTT
TRBV4-3	few	NA	TRBJ1-2	CASSQDRGMGYTF	TGCGCCAGCAGCCAAGATCGAGGGATGGGCTACACCTTC
TRBV5-6	few	NA	TRBJ2-1	CASSRCEQFF	TGTGCCAGCAGCAGGTGCGAGCAGTTCTTC
TRBV11-2	NA	NA	TRBJ2-1	CASSLGPDSYNEQFF	TGTGCCAGCAGCTTAGGACCAGACTCCTACAATGAGCAGTTCTTC
TRBV29-1	many	TRBD1	TRBJ2-7	CSAMTGDEQYF	TGCAGCGCCATGACAGGGGACGAGCAGTACTTC
TRBV7-2	few	NA	TRBJ2-3	CASSLGGYRTDTQYF	TGTGCCAGCAGCTTAGGCGGCTACCGCACAGATACGCAGTATTTT
TRBV15	few	NA	TRBJ1-5	CATSRQPGLSGNQPQHF	TGTGCCACCAGCAGACAACCAGGGCTAAGCGGCAATCAGCCCCAGCATTTT
TRBV5-6	many	TRBD1	TRBJ1-1	CASSLGPNTGVNEAFF	TGTGCCAGCAGCTTGGGGCCGAATACAGGGGTTAATGAAGCTTTCTTT
TRBV7-9	few	NA	TRBJ2-7	CASSFSGRSVDEQYF	TGTGCCAGCAGCTTCTCAGGACGCTCGGTGGACGAGCAGTACTTC
TRBV7-9	NA	NA	TRBJ2-3	CASLGSGAHTDTQYF	TGTGCCAGCCTGGGGAGCGGTGCCCACACAGATACGCAGTATTTT
TRBV6-5	NA	NA	TRBJ2-3	CASSYPRGSSTDTQYF	TGTGCCAGCAGCTACCCCCGGGGCTCTAGCACAGATACGCAGTATTTT
TRBV27	NA	TRBD2	TRBJ2-5	CASRLAGLQETQYF	TGTGCCAGCAGGCTAGCGGGACTCCAAGAGACCCAGTACTTC
TRBV25-1	NA	TRBD2	TRBJ2-7	CASSESPGLAAYEQYF	TGTGCCAGCAGTGAATCACCGGGACTAGCGGCCTACGAGCAGTACTTC
TRBV7-2	few	NA	TRBJ1-2	CASSANSDYTF	TGTGCCAGCAGCGCAAACTCTGACTACACCTTC
TRBV20-1	few	NA	TRBJ2-3	CSASKQVDTQYF	TGCAGTGCTAGTAAGCAGGTGGATACGCAGTATTTT
TRBV12-5	NA	TRBD2	TRBJ2-7	CASGLKGATSGSSYEQYF	TGTGCTAGTGGTTTGAAGGGGGCGACTAGCGGCAGCTCCTACGAGCAGTACTTC
TRBV5-1	NA	TRBD2	TRBJ2-1	CASSLAGSSGGRYNEQFF	TGCGCCAGCAGCTTGGCCGGGTCTAGCGGGGGGAGATACAATGAGCAGTTCTTC
TRBV10-2	NA	NA	TRBJ2-2	CASSERRGDTGELFF	TGCGCCAGCAGTGAGCGGCGGGGCGACACCGGGGAGCTGTTTTTT
TRBV15	NA	NA	TRBJ1-6	CATSRDPGGSNSPLHF	TGTGCCACCAGCAGAGATCCGGGGGGCTCTAATTCACCCCTCCACTTT
TRBV29-1	NA	TRBD1	TRBJ2-1	CSVNSIDRVDNEQFF	TGCAGCGTTAATAGCATTGACAGGGTGGACAATGAGCAGTTCTTC
TRBV12-3/TRBV12-4	few	NA	TRBJ2-5	CATGSRDFYETQYF	TGTGCCACGGGATCCAGGGATTTCTACGAGACCCAGTACTTC
TRBV20-1	many	TRBD2	TRBJ2-4	CSASGTRGAKNIQYF	TGCAGTGCTAGTGGGACTAGAGGGGCCAAAAACATTCAGTACTTC